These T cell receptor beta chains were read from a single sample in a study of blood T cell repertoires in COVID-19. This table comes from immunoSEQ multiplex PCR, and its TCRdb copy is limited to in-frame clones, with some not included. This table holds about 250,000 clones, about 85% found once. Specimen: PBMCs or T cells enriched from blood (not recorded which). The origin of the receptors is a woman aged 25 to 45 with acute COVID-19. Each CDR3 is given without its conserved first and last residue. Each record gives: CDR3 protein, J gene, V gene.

CDR3: ASSLDTGVGYT
J: TRBJ1-2
V: TRBV13

CDR3: ASSLQGNLPNTEAF
J: TRBJ1-1
V: TRBV5-1

CDR3: ASSLGTGITDTQY
J: TRBJ2-3
V: TRBV5-1

CDR3: ASSEKADTGELF
J: TRBJ2-2
V: TRBV6-4

CDR3: ASSQEEGASYEQY
J: TRBJ2-7
V: TRBV4-1

CDR3: ASSPQTYNEQF
J: TRBJ2-1
V: TRBV18

CDR3: ASSRTGTILYEQY
J: TRBJ2-7
V: TRBV11-2

CDR3: ASSQVQSSEQF
J: TRBJ2-1
V: TRBV6-4

CDR3: ASSLLQGNTIY
J: TRBJ1-3
V: TRBV28

CDR3: ASSSYGGTSKGQF
J: TRBJ2-1
V: TRBV7-8

CDR3: ASSLGTGREAF
J: TRBJ1-1
V: TRBV7-9